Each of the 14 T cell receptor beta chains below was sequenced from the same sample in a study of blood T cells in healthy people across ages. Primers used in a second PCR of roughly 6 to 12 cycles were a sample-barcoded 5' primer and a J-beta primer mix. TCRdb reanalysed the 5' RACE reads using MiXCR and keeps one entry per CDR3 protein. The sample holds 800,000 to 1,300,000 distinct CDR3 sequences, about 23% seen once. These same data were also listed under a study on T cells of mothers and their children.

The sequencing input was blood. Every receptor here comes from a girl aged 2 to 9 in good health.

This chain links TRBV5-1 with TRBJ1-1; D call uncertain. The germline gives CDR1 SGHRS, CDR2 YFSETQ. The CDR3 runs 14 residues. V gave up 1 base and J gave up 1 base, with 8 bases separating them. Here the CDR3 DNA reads TGCGCCAGCAGCTTGCAGACACCGAACACTGAAGCTTTCTTT. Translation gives CASSLQTPNTEAFF.

CDR3 nucleotides: TGTGCCAGCAGCTACCCGACCCTAGAATCTACGAACACCGGGGAGCTGTTTTTT. This codes for CASSYPTLESTNTGELFF. The chain carries TRBV7-2 and TRBJ2-2; no clear D gene. V dropped 4 bases and J dropped 0 bases, with 18 bases sitting between them. CDR1 is SGHTA and CDR2 is FQGNSA in the germline V gene. The CDR3 is 18 amino acids.

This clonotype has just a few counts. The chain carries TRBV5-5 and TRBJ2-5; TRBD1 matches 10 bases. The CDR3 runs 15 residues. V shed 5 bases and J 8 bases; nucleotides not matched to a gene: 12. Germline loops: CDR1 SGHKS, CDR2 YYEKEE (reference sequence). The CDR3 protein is CASSRQGTGDGTQYF. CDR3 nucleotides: TGTGCCAGCAGTCGGCAGGGGACAGGGGACGGCACCCAGTACTTC.

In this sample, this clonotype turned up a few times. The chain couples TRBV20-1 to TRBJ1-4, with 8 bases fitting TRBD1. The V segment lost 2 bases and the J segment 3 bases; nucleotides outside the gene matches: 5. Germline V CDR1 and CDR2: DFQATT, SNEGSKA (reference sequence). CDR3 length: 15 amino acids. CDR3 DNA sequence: TGCAGTGCTAGACCTTTACAGGGGGCTAATGAAAAACTGTTTTTT. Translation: CSARPLQGANEKLFF.

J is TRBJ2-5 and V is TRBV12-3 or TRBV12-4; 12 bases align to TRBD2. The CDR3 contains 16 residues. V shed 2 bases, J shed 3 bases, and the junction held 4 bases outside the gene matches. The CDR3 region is CASSLWLAGGEETQYF. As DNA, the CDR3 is TGTGCCAGCAGTTTATGGCTAGCGGGAGGGGAAGAGACCCAGTACTTC.

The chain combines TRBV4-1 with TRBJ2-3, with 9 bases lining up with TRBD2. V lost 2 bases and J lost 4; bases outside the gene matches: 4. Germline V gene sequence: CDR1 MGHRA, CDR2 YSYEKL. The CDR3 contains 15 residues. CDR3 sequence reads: CASSQPGLAADTQYF. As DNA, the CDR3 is TGCGCCAGCAGCCAACCGGGACTAGCCGCAGATACGCAGTATTTT.

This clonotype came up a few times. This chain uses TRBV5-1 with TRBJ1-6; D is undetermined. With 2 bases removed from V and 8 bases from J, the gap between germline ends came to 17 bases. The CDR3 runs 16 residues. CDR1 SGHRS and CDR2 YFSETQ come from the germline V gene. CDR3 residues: CASSLQPDPGDSPLHF. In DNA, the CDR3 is TGCGCCAGCAGCTTACAACCGGATCCCGGGGATTCACCCCTCCACTTT.

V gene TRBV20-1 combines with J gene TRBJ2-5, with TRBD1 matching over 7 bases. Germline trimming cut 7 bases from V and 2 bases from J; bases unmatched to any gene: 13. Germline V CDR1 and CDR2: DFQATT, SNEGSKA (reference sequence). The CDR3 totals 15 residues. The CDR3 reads CSDLGFRDRQETQYF. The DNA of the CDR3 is TGCAGTGACCTAGGTTTCCGGGACAGACAAGAGACCCAGTACTTC.

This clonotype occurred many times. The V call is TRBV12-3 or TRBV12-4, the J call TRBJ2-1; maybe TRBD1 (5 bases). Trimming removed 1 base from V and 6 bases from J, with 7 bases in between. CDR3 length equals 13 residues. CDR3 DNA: TGTGCCAGCAGTTTAGTGGGGCCCAATGAGCAGTTCTTC. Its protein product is CASSLVGPNEQFF.

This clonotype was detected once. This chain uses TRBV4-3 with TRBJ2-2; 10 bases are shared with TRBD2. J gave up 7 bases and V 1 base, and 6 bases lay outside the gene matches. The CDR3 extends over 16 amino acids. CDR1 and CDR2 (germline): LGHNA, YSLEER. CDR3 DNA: TGCGCCAGCAGCCAAGTCAGCGGGGGGGCCGGCGGGGAGCTGTTTTTT. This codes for CASSQVSGGAGGELFF.

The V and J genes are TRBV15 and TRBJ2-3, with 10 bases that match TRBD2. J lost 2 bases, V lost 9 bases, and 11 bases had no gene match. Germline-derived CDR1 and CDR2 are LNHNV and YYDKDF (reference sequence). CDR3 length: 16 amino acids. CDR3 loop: CATVETSGYHTDTQYF. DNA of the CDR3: TGTGCCACTGTTGAGACTAGCGGGTACCACACAGATACGCAGTATTTT.

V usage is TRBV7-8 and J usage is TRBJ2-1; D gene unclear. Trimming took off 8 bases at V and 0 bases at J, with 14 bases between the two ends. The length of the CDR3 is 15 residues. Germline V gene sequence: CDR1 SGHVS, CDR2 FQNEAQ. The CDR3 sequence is CASRPTLSSYNEQFF. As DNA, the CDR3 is TGTGCCAGCCGCCCCACACTGAGCTCCTACAATGAGCAGTTCTTC.

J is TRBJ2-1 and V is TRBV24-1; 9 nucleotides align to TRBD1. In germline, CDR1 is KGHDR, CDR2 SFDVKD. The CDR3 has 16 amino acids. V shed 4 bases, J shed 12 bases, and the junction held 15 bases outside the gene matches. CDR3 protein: CATSEQAYRGLDAQFF. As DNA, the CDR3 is TGTGCCACCAGTGAGCAGGCTTACAGGGGGCTCGATGCGCAGTTCTTC.

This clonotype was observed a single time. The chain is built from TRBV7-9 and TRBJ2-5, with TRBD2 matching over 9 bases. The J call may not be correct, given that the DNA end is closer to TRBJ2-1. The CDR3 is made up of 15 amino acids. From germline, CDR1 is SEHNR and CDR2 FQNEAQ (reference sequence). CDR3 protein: CASTALKREANEQFF. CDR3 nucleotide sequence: TGTGCCAGCACTGCCCTAAAGCGGGAGGCGAATGAGCAGTTCTTC.